This T cell receptor beta chain appears in the sequencing data of a study of T cell responses to AZD1222 COVID-19 vaccine (dated by TCRdb to 2020 to 2023). About the full investigation: AZD1222 recipients given second doses at about 4 weeks or at about 12 weeks were pooled, since spike-specific TCR depth and breadth were not found to differ between the two schedules. A total of approximately 230 trial participants underwent TCR sequencing, of whom 200 to 220 received two doses of AZD1222 and about 25 received two doses of the MenACWY control vaccine. Trial participants were enrolled by age into 18-55, 56-69 and 70-plus year subgroups, with approximately 160, 26 and 62 TCR-sequenced participants respectively. Study-level results and caveats: The vaccine-associated CD4 TCRs covered the entire spike protein, and the dominant responses fell in regions 160-218 and 743-854. A significant rise in spike-specific TCR breadth and depth was observed after two AZD1222 doses relative to day 0 and relative to MenACWY recipients. The 56-69-year group was small, and its depth increase did not reach significance, likely because of low power. Most participants were white British and females outnumbered males, and the authors suggested that clonal diversity may have been underestimated. Because no samples from the day 14 peak response were available, repertoires could be characterized only after the peak T cell response. Reportedly, almost half of the unique spike-specific TCRs recognized epitopes lying outside the regions that are mutated in the B.1.351 and B.1.1.7 variants. Conclusions about previously exposed vaccinees were limited because only six AZD1222 recipients were SARS-CoV-2 seropositive at baseline.

What this sample's time point label stands for: baseline before first vaccination. The vaccinee samples were drawn from two UK trials, COV001 and COV002, one of which was a single-blind randomized controlled phase 2/3 trial testing AZD1222 (ChAdOx1 nCoV-19) in healthy adults. For TCRbeta chain sequencing, PBMC samples from trial participants were taken at day 0 and at day 28 after the second dose. According to the germline V gene (reference sequence), CDR1 reads SSHAT and CDR2 reads FNYEAQ. The CDR3 covers 15 residues, taking in both the cysteine and the phenylalanine. The only DNA kept is the CDR3, 45 bases in frame from the first base. About this clone itself: Its antigen remains unidentified. Compared with germline, one end of the junction differs, possibly owing to a read error.

The CDR3 regions of human TCRbeta chains were subjected to immunosequencing. As for how the authors treated the data: TCRs in the repertoires were matched against a reference library of SARS-CoV-2-specific TCRs that had been generated with the MIRA antigen-specificity platform. Breadth meant the fraction of unique TCRs that were SARS-CoV-2-associated, whereas depth meant the fraction of total T cells that were SARS-CoV-2-associated. Using the MIRA data, every spike-specific TCR was mapped to the spike region that the TCR reacted to and assigned to either a CD4 or a CD8 class. Log10-transformed breadth and depth values were compared by one-way ANOVA with Sidak's multiple comparisons tests. The table comes from immuneACCESS by way of TCRdb, which keeps in-frame sequences with V and J called. Part of the clones is missing from these tables; in studies checked, under half for an unresolved V gene and the rest for unknown reasons. The V and J calls and clone size were taken over from that table, and D and trimming were inferred from the DNA. For this sample the table gives about 94,000 clones, of which roughly 84% were detected only once. About an eighth of the sample is taken by the ten largest.

Sequencing used peripheral blood, obtained on day 0 of AZD1222 vaccination. The sequence joins TRBV7-7 to TRBJ2-1; the D segment may tentatively be TRBD1 or TRBD2, each giving 6 matched bases. The sequence was obtained from an adult in good health. The bases are TGTGCTAGCAGCTTAGCGGACAGAACCTACGATGAGCAGTTCTTC. Its amino acids are CASSLADRTYDEQFF.